This TCR beta chain comes out of a study of blood T cell repertoires in COVID-19. Across the whole study: Whether acute or convalescent, the COVID-19 samples came from the United States, Italy and Spain. T cells, B-cell-depleted T cells, or PBMCs supplied cDNA or gDNA.

Per the study methods: Estimates of nucleated cell counts were drawn from the amplification of reference gene primers. The protocol was immunoSEQ multiplex PCR, while the TCRdb copy is restricted to in-frame clones and leaves out a portion. V and J calls and clone size follow that table, whereas D and trimming were derived from the DNA. The sample contains about 250,000 clones, 88% of which appear only once. This CDR3 has 11 amino acids. V lost 4 bases, J lost 9 bases, and 6 bases lay in between. CDR1 and CDR2 (germline): LGHDT, YNNKEL (reference sequence). The clonotype originates from an elderly man with acute or convalescent COVID-19. The chain has TRBV3-1 (or the pseudogene TRBV3-2) and TRBJ2-2; no clear D. Sequences were obtained from peripheral blood. The CDR3 DNA reads TGTGCCAGCAGCCGAGGCCGGGAGCTGTTTTTT. Protein product: CASSRGRELFF.